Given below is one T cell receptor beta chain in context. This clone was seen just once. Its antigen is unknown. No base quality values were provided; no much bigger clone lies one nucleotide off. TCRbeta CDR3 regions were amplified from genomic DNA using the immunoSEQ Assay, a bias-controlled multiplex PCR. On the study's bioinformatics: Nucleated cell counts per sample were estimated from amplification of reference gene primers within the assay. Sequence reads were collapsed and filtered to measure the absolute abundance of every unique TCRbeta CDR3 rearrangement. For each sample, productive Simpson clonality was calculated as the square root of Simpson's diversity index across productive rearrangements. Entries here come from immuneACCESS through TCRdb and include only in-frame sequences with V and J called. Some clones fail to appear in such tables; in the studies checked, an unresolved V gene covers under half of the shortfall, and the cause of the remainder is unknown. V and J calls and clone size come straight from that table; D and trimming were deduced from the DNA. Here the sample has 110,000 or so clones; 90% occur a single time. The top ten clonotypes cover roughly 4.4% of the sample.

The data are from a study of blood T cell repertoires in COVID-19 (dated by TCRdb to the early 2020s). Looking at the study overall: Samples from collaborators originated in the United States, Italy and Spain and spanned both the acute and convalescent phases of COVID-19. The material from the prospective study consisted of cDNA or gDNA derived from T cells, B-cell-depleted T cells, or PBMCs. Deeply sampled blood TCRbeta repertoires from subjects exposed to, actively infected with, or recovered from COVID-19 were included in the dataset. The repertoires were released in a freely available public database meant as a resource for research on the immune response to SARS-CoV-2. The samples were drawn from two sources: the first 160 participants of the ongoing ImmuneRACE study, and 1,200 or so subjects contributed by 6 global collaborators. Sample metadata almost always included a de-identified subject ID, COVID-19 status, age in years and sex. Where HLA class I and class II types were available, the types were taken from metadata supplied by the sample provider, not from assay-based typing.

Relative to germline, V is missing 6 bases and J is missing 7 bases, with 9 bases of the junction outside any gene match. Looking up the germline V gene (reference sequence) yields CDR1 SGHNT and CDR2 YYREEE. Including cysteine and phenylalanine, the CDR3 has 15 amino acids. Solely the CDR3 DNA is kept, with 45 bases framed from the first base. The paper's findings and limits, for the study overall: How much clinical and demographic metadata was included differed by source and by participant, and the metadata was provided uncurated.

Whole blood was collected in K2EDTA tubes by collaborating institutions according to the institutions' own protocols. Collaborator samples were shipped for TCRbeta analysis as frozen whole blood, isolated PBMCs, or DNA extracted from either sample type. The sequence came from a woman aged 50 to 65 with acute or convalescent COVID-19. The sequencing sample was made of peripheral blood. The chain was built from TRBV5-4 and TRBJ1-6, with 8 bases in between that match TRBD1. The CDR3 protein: CASTPGPGGNSPLHF. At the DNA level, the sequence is TGTGCCAGCACCCCCGGTCCAGGGGGCAATTCACCCCTCCACTTT.